The 25 T cell receptor beta chains below were found in one sample sequenced in a study of T cells in Graves' hyperthyroidism and ophthalmopathy. TCR beta CDR3 regions were amplified from RNA. The HTBI set primed first-round TCR CDR3 RT-PCR. One entry per CDR3 protein, called by TCRdb with MiXCR from the multiplex PCR reads. The sample contains around 620,000 distinct CDR3 sequences, 46% of which appear only once. The material sequenced was peripheral blood or thyroid tissue (not recorded which). Receptor source: an adult woman with Graves' disease, either hyperthyroidism or ophthalmopathy (not recorded which).

The chain has TRBV29-1 and TRBJ2-7, with D possibly being TRBD1 (7 bases). CDR1 SQVTM and CDR2 ANQGSEA come from the germline V gene. Between the trimmed V and J ends, which lost 8 bases and 6 bases, there was a span of 17 bases. This CDR3 has 12 residues. The CDR3 loop reads CSSSGGRFEQYF. CDR3 bases: TGCAGCTCGTCAGGGGGGCGGTTCGAGCAGTACTTC.

This clonotype was seen a handful of times. A single base separates this from a much larger clone, so it may be a read error. The chain combines TRBV5-1 with TRBJ1-2; no clear D gene. Germline CDR1 is SGHRS and CDR2 is YFSETQ. The CDR3 covers 15 residues. Trimming pared 2 bases from V and 4 bases from J, leaving 15 bases between. The CDR3 nucleotides read TGCGCCAGCAGCTTTGGAGAGACCGGGTCCTATGGCTACACCTTC. This sequence encodes CASSFGETGSYGYTF. The full variable domain, in which reference TRBV5-1 and TRBJ1-2 provide the parts outside the CDR3, is KAGVTQTPRYLIKTRGQQVTLSCSPISGHRSVSWYQQTPGQGLQFLFEYFSETQRNKGNFPGRFSGRQFSNSRSEMNVSTLELGDSALYLCASSFGETGSYGYTFGSGTRLTVV.

This clonotype was observed a few times. V and J are TRBV7-3 and TRBJ2-7; D gene unclear. The CDR3 consists of 12 residues. V lost 5 bases and J lost 4, with 9 bases in between. From germline, CDR1 is SGHTA and CDR2 FQGTGA. CDR3 protein: CASSLRRYEQYF. CDR3 DNA sequence: TGTGCCAGCAGCCTGAGACGGTACGAGCAGTACTTC.

As DNA, the CDR3 is TGCAGTGCTAGAGTTGGAGGGGGCGCGTACTATGGCTACACCTTC. Translating gives CSARVGGGAYYGYTF. The chain uses TRBV20-1 and TRBJ1-2, with TRBD1 identical over 7 bases. Losses at the gene ends were 1 base for V and 3 bases for J; bases not matched to a gene: 8. The CDR3 loop spans 15 amino acids. CDR1 and CDR2 from the germline V gene are DFQATT and SNEGSKA (reference sequence).

J is TRBJ2-2 and V is TRBV7-2; 7 bases map to TRBD1. The V gene's germline CDR1 is SGHTA and CDR2 FQGNSA. The CDR3 runs 14 residues. V lost 5 bases to trimming and J lost 7 bases; unmatched junction nucleotides: 7. CDR3 sequence reads: CASSGRQGLGELFF. The CDR3 DNA reads as TGTGCCAGCAGCGGAAGACAGGGCCTCGGGGAGCTGTTTTTT.

The V and J genes are TRBV6-1 and TRBJ2-5; D is uncertain. Germline CDR1 reads MNHNS; CDR2 reads SASEGT. The CDR3 length is 15 residues. V dropped 2 bases and J dropped 5 bases, with 15 bases sitting between them. CDR3 region: CASSESMGMMETQYF. The CDR3 DNA sequence: TGTGCCAGCAGTGAATCCATGGGGATGATGGAGACCCAGTACTTC.

This clonotype came up many times. The gene calls are TRBV6-5 and TRBJ2-7; D call uncertain. The CDR3 sequence is 14 residues long. The germline V and J ends were trimmed by 0 bases and 2 bases, with 8 bases remaining between them. Germline loops: CDR1 MNHEY, CDR2 SVGAGI. The CDR3: CASSYSKGTYEQYF. DNA of the CDR3: TGTGCCAGCAGTTACTCGAAAGGGACCTACGAGCAGTACTTC.

This clonotype has a count of ten or more. J is TRBJ2-5 and V is TRBV3-1, with D unresolved. The CDR3 extends over 13 amino acids. V gave up 0 bases and J gave up 7 bases, with 9 bases separating them. The germline V gene has CDR1 LGHDT and CDR2 YNNKEL (reference sequence). In DNA, the CDR3 is TGTGCCAGCAGCCAAGAGTTAGGCGGGACCCAGTACTTC. Amino acids: CASSQELGGTQYF.

This clonotype has a count of ten or more. The V and J genes are TRBV20-1 and TRBJ2-5, with 11 positions matching TRBD2. The V segment lost 4 bases and the J segment 5 bases; nucleotides outside the gene matches: 3. This CDR3 region has 13 residues. Germline lookup yields CDR1 DFQATT and CDR2 SNEGSKA (reference sequence). In nucleotides, the CDR3 is TGCAGTGCTATGACTAGCGGGATTGAGACCCAGTACTTC. This codes for CSAMTSGIETQYF.

This clonotype showed up many times. The chain couples TRBV20-1 to TRBJ2-2, with a weak D call TRBD2 (6 bases). The germline gives CDR1 DFQATT, CDR2 SNEGSKA (reference sequence). CDR3 length equals 15 residues. With 0 bases removed from V and 6 bases from J, the gap between germline ends came to 14 bases. The CDR3: CSARDGGGEAGELFF. The CDR3 DNA reads as TGCAGTGCTAGAGATGGGGGTGGGGAGGCCGGGGAGCTGTTTTTT.

This clonotype appeared many times. The rearrangement uses TRBV7-9 and TRBJ2-7; 9 bases align to TRBD2. Germline V CDR1 and CDR2: SEHNR, FQNEAQ (reference sequence). V dropped 5 bases and J dropped 3; count of bases not matched to a gene: 11. CDR3 length equals 16 residues. Here the CDR3 DNA reads TGTGCCAGCAGCCCGCCCCCACTAGCGGGCCTCTACGAGCAGTACTTC. It is translated as CASSPPPLAGLYEQYF.

This clonotype was observed at least ten times. In nucleotides, the CDR3 is TGTGCCAGCAGCTTACCCCAGATGGAGAAACTGTTTTTT. This encodes CASSLPQMEKLFF. The chain carries TRBV7-2 and TRBJ1-4; D is uncertain. Trimming removed 2 bases at V and 11 bases at J, with 12 bases between. This CDR3 is 13 amino acids long. Germline-derived CDR1 and CDR2 are SGHTA and FQGNSA.

This clonotype came up a few times. V gene TRBV7-2 combines with J gene TRBJ1-2; tentative D call: TRBD1 (5 bases). V was shortened by 1 base and J by 6 bases, with 9 bases between the two germline ends. The CDR3 covers 13 residues. CDR1 and CDR2 (germline): SGHTA, FQGNSA. CDR3 loop: CASSLGRGDGYTF. CDR3 DNA sequence: TGTGCCAGCAGCTTAGGCAGAGGGGATGGCTACACCTTC.

This clonotype has just one count. This chain connects TRBV12-3 or TRBV12-4 to TRBJ2-2, with 11 bases lining up with TRBD2. V shed 6 bases and J 5 bases; nucleotides not matched to a gene: 8. The CDR3 is 16 amino acids. In DNA form, the CDR3 reads TGTGCCAGCAGGGAGCGACTAGCGGGATCTACCGGGGAGCTGTTTTTT. Protein: CASRERLAGSTGELFF.

The V gene is TRBV7-2, the J gene TRBJ2-5, with D hard to call. V was clipped by 2 bases and J by 6 bases, with 10 bases between them. CDR3 length: 13 amino acids. CDR1 is SGHTA and CDR2 is FQGNSA in the germline V gene. The CDR3 loop reads CASSLQSRQTQYF. The CDR3 bases are TGTGCCAGCAGCTTACAGTCCCGTCAGACCCAGTACTTC.

This clonotype was seen ten or more times. The chain carries TRBV7-2 and TRBJ2-2, with D maybe TRBD2 (6 bases). The CDR3 sequence is 15 residues long. Germline CDR1 and CDR2: SGHTA and FQGNSA. V shed 5 bases and J shed 5 bases, with 15 bases lying between them. The CDR3 loop reads CASSHRGTRTGELFF. The CDR3 DNA reads TGTGCCAGCAGCCACCGGGGGACCAGAACCGGGGAGCTGTTTTTT. The variable domain in full, completed from reference TRBV7-2 and TRBJ2-2, reads GAGVSQSPSNKVTEKGKDVELRCDPISGHTALYWYRQSLGQGLEFLIYFQGNSAPDKSGLPSDRFSAERTGGSVSTLTIQRTQQEDSAVYLCASSHRGTRTGELFFGEGSRLTVL.

This clonotype was picked up a small number of times. The chain employs TRBV7-2 and TRBJ1-3, with D perhaps TRBD1 (5 bases). The CDR3 has 15 amino acids. The V and J ends lost 3 bases and 6 bases respectively, with 15 bases between them. Germline V gene lookup returns CDR1 SGHTA and CDR2 FQGNSA. The CDR3 region has the DNA TGTGCCAGCAGCTTGGACGAGACAGCGTCAAACACCATATATTTT. Translated: CASSLDETASNTIYF.

The rearrangement uses TRBV25-1 and TRBJ1-1, with 10 bases matching TRBD1. CDR1 and CDR2 from the germline V gene are MGHDK and SYGVNS. The V segment lost 4 bases and the J segment 2 bases; nucleotides outside the gene matches: 1. The CDR3 loop spans 14 amino acids. The CDR3, as DNA: TGTGCCAGCAGTGGACAGGGGGCAAACACTGAAGCTTTCTTT. Protein product: CASSGQGANTEAFF.

This clonotype has more than one count but fewer than ten. The CDR3 reads CASSLEQGGRAFF. The CDR3 DNA reads TGTGCCAGCAGCTTAGAACAGGGGGGGAGAGCTTTCTTT. The J gene is TRBJ1-1, the V gene TRBV7-9; TRBD1 matches at 8 bases. Germline-derived CDR1 and CDR2 are SEHNR and FQNEAQ (reference sequence). After removal of 1 base from V and 10 bases from J, the junction contained 5 bases not matched to a gene. This CDR3 is built from 13 residues. The entire variable domain, with the rest obtained from reference TRBV7-9 and TRBJ1-1, is as follows: DTGVSQNPRHKITKRGQNVTFRCDPISEHNRLYWYRQTLGQGPEFLTYFQNEAQLEKSRLLSDRFSAERPKGSFSTLEIQRTEQGDSAMYLCASSLEQGGRAFFGQGTRLTVV.

There are a few counts of this clonotype. The V and J genes are TRBV7-9 and TRBJ1-1; no clear D. The CDR3 spans 15 residues. Germline CDR1 and CDR2: SEHNR and FQNEAQ (reference sequence). Trimming removed 5 bases from V and 2 bases from J, with 15 bases in between. In DNA form, the CDR3 reads TGTGCCAGCAGCGGCTGGGCGATTTTAAACACTGAAGCTTTCTTT. Protein: CASSGWAILNTEAFF.

Concerning this clonotype: The junction shows a germline mismatch at one end, possibly a read error. This chain connects TRBV7-2 to TRBJ2-7, with TRBD2 as a possible D gene (7 bases). CDR1 and CDR2 from the germline V gene are SGHTA and FQGNSA. The CDR3 is 13 residues long. The CDR3 loop is CASSLGGAYGQYF. The DNA for the CDR3 is TGTGCCAGCAGCTTGGGGGGGGCCTACGGGCAGTACTTC.

This clonotype was found many times. This chain joins TRBV15 and TRBJ2-5, with D possibly being TRBD2 (5 bases). CDR1 LNHNV and CDR2 YYDKDF come from the germline V gene (reference sequence). V was pared by 0 bases and J by 5 bases, with 13 bases between. The CDR3 is 15 amino acids. CDR3 amino acids: CATSRDRGRGETQYF. The DNA of the CDR3 is TGTGCCACCAGCAGAGATCGTGGCAGAGGGGAGACCCAGTACTTC.

The chain recombines TRBV7-9 with TRBJ2-7, with D perhaps TRBD1 (7 bases). The CDR3 runs 15 residues. From germline, CDR1 is SEHNR and CDR2 FQNEAQ (reference sequence). Between the trimmed V and J ends, which lost 6 bases and 3 bases, there was a span of 18 bases. The CDR3 reads CASSARGDRDYEQYF. CDR3 bases: TGTGCCAGCAGTGCTAGGGGGGACAGAGACTACGAGCAGTACTTC. Based on the CDR3 plus reference TRBV7-9 and TRBJ2-7, the full variable domain is DTGVSQNPRHKITKRGQNVTFRCDPISEHNRLYWYRQTLGQGPEFLTYFQNEAQLEKSRLLSDRFSAERPKGSFSTLEIQRTEQGDSAMYLCASSARGDRDYEQYFGPGTRLTVT.

The chain is built from TRBV7-3 and TRBJ2-2; D could derive from TRBD1 or TRBD2 (5 bases each). Trimming stripped 4 bases from V and 2 bases from J, with 14 bases between. CDR1 SGHTA and CDR2 FQGTGA come from the germline V gene. This CDR3 is 16 amino acids long. The CDR3 is CASSSRGDRNTGELFF. The CDR3 bases are TGTGCCAGCAGCTCACGAGGGGACCGAAACACCGGGGAGCTGTTTTTT.

In its sample, this clonotype was seen a few times. This chain uses TRBV7-9 with TRBJ1-2; TRBD1 matches 8 bases. The CDR3 length is 14 residues. The ends lost 6 bases at V and 7 bases at J; junction bases unmatched: 10. In germline, CDR1 is SEHNR, CDR2 FQNEAQ (reference sequence). CDR3 DNA: TGTGCCAGCAGACATCCAGGGGGCGAGAGTGGCTACACCTTC. Its translation is CASRHPGGESGYTF.